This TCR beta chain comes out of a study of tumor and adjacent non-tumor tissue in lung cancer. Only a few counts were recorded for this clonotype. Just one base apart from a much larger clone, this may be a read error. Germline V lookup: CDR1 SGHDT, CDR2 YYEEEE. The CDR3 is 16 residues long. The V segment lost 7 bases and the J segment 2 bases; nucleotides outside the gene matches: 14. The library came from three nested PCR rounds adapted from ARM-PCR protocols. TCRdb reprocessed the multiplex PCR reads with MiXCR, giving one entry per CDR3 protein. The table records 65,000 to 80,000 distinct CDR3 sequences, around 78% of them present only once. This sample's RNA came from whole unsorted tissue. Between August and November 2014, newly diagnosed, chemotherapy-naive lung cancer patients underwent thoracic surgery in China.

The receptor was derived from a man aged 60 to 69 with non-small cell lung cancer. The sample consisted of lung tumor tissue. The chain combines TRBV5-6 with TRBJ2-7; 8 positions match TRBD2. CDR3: CASGPPPREVTYEQYF. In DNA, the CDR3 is TGTGCCAGCGGCCCGCCCCCGCGGGAGGTTACCTACGAGCAGTACTTC.